Shown below are 14 T cell receptor beta chains from a single sample sequenced in a study of blood T cells in healthy people across ages. The second PCR ran about 6 to 12 cycles with a sample-barcoded 5' primer and J-beta primers. One entry per CDR3 protein, called by TCRdb with MiXCR from the 5' RACE reads. This table has around 1,700,000 distinct CDR3 sequences, under 30% appearing once. Material: blood. The receptors stem from a woman aged 25 to 45 in good health.

V is TRBV5-1 and J is TRBJ2-1; D may be TRBD2 (6 bases). Trimming left V 7 bases short and J 9 bases short, with 17 bases between. Germline loops: CDR1 SGHRS, CDR2 YFSETQ. This CDR3 is 13 amino acids long. The DNA for the CDR3 is TGCGCCAGCGGCGGGGCCCCCGATGGTGAGCAGTTCTTC. Protein product: CASGGAPDGEQFF.

For the CDR3, the DNA is TGCAGCGTTGAAATTACAGCTTTCTTT. Translating it yields CSVEITAFF. The chain links TRBV29-1 to TRBJ1-1; the D is unclear. The germline CDR1 and CDR2 sequences are SQVTM and ANQGSEA. This CDR3 comprises 9 residues. V was shortened by 2 bases and J by 10 bases, with 5 bases between the two germline ends.

V usage is TRBV18 and J usage is TRBJ2-7; 8 bases map to TRBD1. V lost 6 bases, J lost 0 bases, and 4 bases stayed unmatched. CDR3 length: 14 amino acids. CDR1 KGHSH and CDR2 LQKENI come from the germline V gene. The CDR3 sequence is CASSSGGPSYEQYF. The CDR3 DNA sequence: TGTGCCAGCTCCTCAGGGGGCCCCTCCTACGAGCAGTACTTC. Complete variable domain (other parts from reference TRBV18 and TRBJ2-7): NAGVMQNPRHLVRRRGQEARLRCSPMKGHSHVYWYRQLPEEGLKFMVYLQKENIIDESGMPKERFSAEFPKEGPSILRIQQVVRGDSAAYFCASSSGGPSYEQYFGPGTRLTVT.

This clonotype was seen at least ten times. V usage is TRBV29-1 and J usage is TRBJ2-3; the D call may be TRBD1 or TRBD2 (5 bases each). This CDR3 has 14 residues. From germline, CDR1 is SQVTM and CDR2 ANQGSEA. The V and J ends lost 6 bases and 4 bases respectively, with 17 bases between them. The CDR3 loop reads CSVSLLGDPDTQYF. The CDR3 DNA reads as TGCAGCGTGAGCCTTCTAGGGGACCCAGATACGCAGTATTTT.

In this sample, this clonotype turned up many times. The chain carries TRBV24-1 and TRBJ2-7; D not resolved. Germline V CDR1 and CDR2: KGHDR, SFDVKD. The length of the CDR3 is 11 residues. V lost 3 bases and J lost 2, with 1 base in between. The CDR3 DNA reads TGTGCCACCAGTGATACCTACGAGCAGTACTTC. It encodes CATSDTYEQYF.

Comments on this clonotype: No DNA is shown, since the ends of the CDR3 on it are uncertain; the CDR3 is the one TCRdb lists. V usage is TRBV9 and J usage is TRBJ2-7; the table names TRBD2, a call not compared with the DNA. The length of the CDR3 is 15 amino acids, counting both ends. The germline gives CDR1 SGDLS, CDR2 YYNGEE. CDR3 protein: CASYSVRGAAYEQYF.

This clonotype was found a few times. The rearrangement uses TRBV29-1 and TRBJ2-3, with unresolved D. Germline values: CDR1 SQVTM, CDR2 ANQGSEA. V was trimmed by 5 bases and J by 6 bases, leaving 15 bases between them. The CDR3 has 13 amino acids. CDR3 in DNA: TGCAGCGTTACCGGACGCATAGTGGATACGCAGTATTTT. Protein sequence: CSVTGRIVDTQYF.

This clonotype was seen only a few times. The chain combines TRBV29-1 with TRBJ1-1; TRBD1 aligns across 10 bases. After removal of 7 bases from V and 2 bases from J, the junction contained 4 bases not matched to a gene. The CDR3 consists of 13 residues. Germline CDR1 SQVTM, CDR2 ANQGSEA. In nucleotides, the CDR3 is TGCAGCGGAAGGGACAGGGGCAACACTGAAGCTTTCTTT. Residues: CSGRDRGNTEAFF.

To note about this clonotype: Sequence at one end of the junction differs from germline and may be a read error. The chain uses TRBV13 and TRBJ2-3; D is possibly TRBD2 (7 bases). There are 15 residues in the CDR3. Germline V gene sequence: CDR1 PRHDT, CDR2 FYEKMQ (reference sequence). CDR3 loop: CTSSLGAGGTDTQYF. The CDR3 nucleotides read TGTACCAGCAGCCTGGGGGCGGGGGGCACAGATACGCAGTATTTT.

The chain couples TRBV7-9 to TRBJ2-1; 9 bases map to TRBD2. J lost 6 bases, V lost 3 bases, and 3 bases had no gene match. Per the germline V gene, CDR1 is SEHNR and CDR2 is FQNEAQ (reference sequence). CDR3 size: 14 residues. Written as DNA, the CDR3 is TGTGCCAGCAGCTTCGGGACTAGCTTCAATGAGCAGTTCTTC. Amino acids: CASSFGTSFNEQFF.

Points on this clonotype: A clone one base away is much larger, so this may be a read error. This chain links TRBV20-1 with TRBJ1-2; 10 bases are shared with TRBD1. The CDR3 has 14 amino acids. Germline loops: CDR1 DFQATT, CDR2 SNEGSKA (reference sequence). In nucleotides, the CDR3 is TGCAGTGCTAGGGGGACAGGGGCTAACCATGGCTACACCTTC. This translates into CSARGTGANHGYTF.

The rearrangement uses TRBV5-1 and TRBJ2-2; weak D call: TRBD1 (5 bases). Germline V CDR1 and CDR2: SGHRS, YFSETQ. The CDR3 sequence is 13 residues long. Trimming took 3 bases from V and 2 from J, leaving 5 bases between them. CDR3 coding DNA: TGCGCCAGCAGCTGGGGCAACACCGGGGAGCTGTTTTTT. Its protein is CASSWGNTGELFF.

This clonotype was observed a few times. The chain couples TRBV5-1 to TRBJ2-6, with a possible D match to TRBD1 (5 bases). The CDR3 covers 15 residues. The V end lost 0 bases, the J end lost 4 bases, and 8 bases lay between the germline ends. Germline V gene lookup returns CDR1 SGHRS and CDR2 YFSETQ. The CDR3 spells CASSLGSGGANVLTF. The DNA of the CDR3 is TGCGCCAGCAGCTTGGGCTCAGGGGGGGCCAACGTCCTGACTTTC.

This clonotype occurred a few times. The chain is built from TRBV12-3 or TRBV12-4 and TRBJ2-1; 9 bases match TRBD2. The CDR3 runs 14 residues. V trimming: 7 bases; J trimming: 7 bases; junction bases outside the gene matches: 8. The chain's CDR3 is CASTRTSVLNEQFF. DNA for the CDR3: TGTGCCAGCACCCGGACTAGCGTCTTGAATGAGCAGTTCTTC.